This TCR beta chain was sequenced during a study of blood T cell repertoires in COVID-19. Study in general: PBMCs, B-cell-depleted T cells, or T cells were the source of the cDNA or gDNA that made up the material.

The CDR3 runs to 16 residues. V lost 0 bases to trimming and J lost 4 bases; unmatched junction nucleotides: 7. The germline CDR1 and CDR2 sequences are SGHRS and YFSETQ. Sequencing used immunoSEQ multiplex PCR; TCRdb keeps in-frame clones, though not all of them. The sample contains about 190,000 clones, 75% to 85% of which appear only once. Specimen: PBMCs or T cells enriched from blood (not recorded which). This TCR was recovered from a woman between 45 and 60 years old with acute COVID-19. V usage is TRBV5-1 and J usage is TRBJ2-3, with 8 bases that match TRBD1. DNA of the CDR3: TGCGCCAGCAGCTTGGGGCAGGGGGCCGTGTCAGATACGCAGTATTTT. Translating gives CASSLGQGAVSDTQYF. The full variable domain, in which reference TRBV5-1 and TRBJ2-3 provide the parts outside the CDR3, is KAGVTQTPRYLIKTRGQQVTLSCSPISGHRSVSWYQQTPGQGLQFLFEYFSETQRNKGNFPGRFSGRQFSNSRSEMNVSTLELGDSALYLCASSLGQGAVSDTQYFGPGTRLTVL.